This T cell receptor beta chain appears in the sequencing data of a study of molecular identifiers for immune sequencing clone quantification (dated by TCRdb to between 2017 and 2018). Turning to the overall study: For a replicate experiment, RNA from roughly 21,000 or 96,000 naive CD8 T cells was divided into five aliquots, and four of the five aliquots were sequenced. This methods study benchmarked molecular-identifier clustering-based TCR repertoire sequencing (MIDCIRS) and TCR RNA copy counting, using CD8 T cells to do so.

Libraries of naive CD8 T cells were built from about 20,000 to 1,000,000 sorted cells, with 10%, 30% or 50% of the purified RNA used. On a BD FACSAria II, naive CD8 T cells were FACS-sorted as CD8+CD4-CCR7+CD45RA+ and collected into RLT Plus buffer. Around 11 TCR copies' worth of Jurkat RNA were spiked into about 20,000-1,100,000 naive CD8 T cell samples to test detection sensitivity. CD8 T cells were enriched using RosetteSep CD8+ T Cell Enrichment Cocktail and Ficoll-Paque, and the enriched cells then underwent ACK red cell lysis. What the work shows at the level of the full study, not this receptor alone: About three recovered TCR RNA copies per cell were obtained by modeling, versus approximately 9 by digital PCR, implying a capture efficiency of approximately 27%. In CMV-specific effector cells, over 97% of molecules were held by clones above 20 RNA copies, whereas under 1% of molecules were held by such clones in naive cells. When barcode sub-clustering was left out, chimeric consensus sequences inflated TCR diversity, with chimeras reaching as high as 47%. Even against a background of 750,000 to 1,000,000 naive CD8 T cells, spiked-in Jurkat TCR RNA amounting to a single cell's worth was reported to be detectable. The naive libraries included spiked-in Jurkat TCR RNA (10 copies' worth), and this Jurkat TCR RNA is not part of the donor repertoire. Highly expanded clone sizes could be underestimated if identical TCR molecules share a barcode.

Germline trimming amounts to 0 bases on V and 6 bases on J, with 5 as the count of junction bases outside the gene matches. The CDR3 goes from the cysteine to the phenylalanine over 14 residues. Just CDR3 DNA is preserved here, 42 bases in frame from base 1. CDR1 and CDR2 were assigned from the germline V gene as SGDLS and YYNGEE. This clonotype was counted only a few times. The specificity of this receptor is unknown. No clone much larger than this one lies a single base away; base qualities are absent. The protocol used for the library was PCR. TCRdb names Illumina HiSeq 4000 as the instrument used. Bulk TCR libraries were generated as previously described, with the TCR primers listed in Table S5 used. The Qiagen AllPrep DNA/RNA kit was used to purify total RNA. Before analysis, reads from multiple sequencing runs of the same library were pooled. Concerning the study's data processing: Reads were retained only if their TCR constant sequence matched exactly, and those retained reads were trimmed to 150 nt and grouped according to their 12-nt molecular barcodes. Reads within each barcode group were sub-clustered using a 15% Levenshtein threshold, and quality-weighted consensus sequences were constructed for each RNA molecule. Non-functional sequences were discarded, and so were lower-count sequences lying one edit away from another sequence. Based on a fit of two negative binomial distributions, barcode sub-clusters having less than 20% of the maximum read count were discarded. TCRdb redid the processing of the public reads, applying fastp at Q25 and MiXCR, and retained in-frame beta chains. Entries that share a CDR3 protein sequence are merged under the most common genes and DNA. These V and J calls are TCRdb output, not the study's own analysis. The sample table lists 490,000 or so distinct CDR3 sequences, 20% to 25% of them with a count of one. The ten largest make up about 0.8% of the sample.

The sequencing input was naive CD8+ T cells from blood, with Jurkat cell RNA spiked in. Per the publication, the cell subset or site label means: FACS-sorted CD8+CD4-CCR7+CD45RA+ naive T cells. The sequence is built from TRBV9 and TRBJ2-7; 8 bases in the junction line up with TRBD2. The receptor's source is a human donor in good health. Some libraries in this study had Jurkat cell RNA spiked in. The nucleotides are TGTGCCAGCAGCGTAGCGGGAGGGGGAGGCGAGCAGTACTTC. This gives the protein CASSVAGGGGEQYF.